The 9 T cell receptor beta chains presented below share a single source sample, sequenced in a study of immune evolution from preneoplasia to lung adenocarcinoma. Sequencing used immunoSEQ multiplex PCR; TCRdb keeps in-frame clones, though not all of them. The table includes approximately 14,000 clones, 81% detected once. Input material: FFPE minimally invasive lung adenocarcinoma tissue. Receptors originate from a person between 60 and 80 years old with lung adenocarcinoma.

V usage is TRBV10-3 and J usage is TRBJ1-1, with TRBD1 as a possible D gene (5 bases). Per germline, CDR1 ENHRY and CDR2 SYGVKD. The V end was cut by 7 bases, the J end by 4 bases, with 19 bases between. This CDR3 region has 15 residues. The CDR3 DNA reads as TGTGCCATCACCCATGCCCTAGGGGACGGCACTGAAGCTTTCTTT. Amino acids: CAITHALGDGTEAFF.

This clone has more than one count but fewer than ten. This chain links TRBV30 with TRBJ1-2; 10 bases match TRBD1. The ends lost 3 bases at V and 0 bases at J; junction bases unmatched: 7. The germline CDR1 and CDR2 sequences are GTSNPN and SVGIG (reference sequence). The CDR3 sequence is 16 residues long. CDR3 in DNA: TGTGCCTGGAGGCGGACAGGGGGGTTTGCTAACTATGGCTACACCTTC. It specifies CAWRRTGGFANYGYTF.

As for this clone: The junction and the germline gene differ at one end; a read error may be behind it. The CDR3 spells CASSSPPTNKKLFF. DNA of the CDR3: TGTGCCAGCAGTTCCCCCCCAACTAATAAAAAACTGTTTTTT. The chain employs TRBV28 and TRBJ1-4; D unclear. This CDR3 is built from 14 residues. Germline-derived CDR1 and CDR2 are MDHEN and SYDVKM. Using reference TRBV28 and TRBJ1-4 for the parts outside the CDR3, the full variable domain is DVKVTQSSRYLVKRTGEKVFLECVQDMDHENMFWYRQDPGLGLRLIYFSYDVKMKEKGDIPEGYSVSREKKERFSLILESASTNQTSMYLCASSSPPTNKKLFFGSGTQLSVL.

The chain joins TRBV29-1 to TRBJ2-3; 7 bases line up with TRBD1. V was pared by 8 bases and J by 6 bases, with 5 bases of the junction left unmatched. The CDR3 contains 11 residues. The V gene's germline CDR1 is SQVTM and CDR2 ANQGSEA. CDR3 protein: CSKMTGDTQYF. The DNA for the CDR3 is TGCAGCAAAATGACAGGGGATACGCAGTATTTT.

CDR3 bases: TGCAGCGTCGCACAGAATCCAGGGATTACTGAAGCTTTCTTT. Protein sequence: CSVAQNPGITEAFF. The rearrangement links TRBV29-1 to TRBJ1-1; perhaps TRBD1 as D (5 bases). Per the germline V gene, CDR1 is SQVTM and CDR2 is ANQGSEA. The CDR3 loop spans 14 amino acids. Between the trimmed V and J ends, which lost 6 bases and 5 bases, there was a span of 19 bases.

The genes are TRBV5-4 and TRBJ2-7, with D maybe TRBD1 (6 bases). Germline CDR1 and CDR2: SGHNT and YYREEE (reference sequence). This CDR3 spans 14 amino acids. V shed 4 bases and J shed 6 bases, with 17 bases lying between them. The CDR3 DNA sequence: TGTGCCAGCAGCCAGGGGCTAGCTCAGCGCGAGCAGTACTTC. Its protein product is CASSQGLAQREQYF. The entire variable domain, with the rest obtained from reference TRBV5-4 and TRBJ2-7, is as follows: ETGVTQSPTHLIKTRGQQVTLRCSSQSGHNTVSWYQQALGQGPQFIFQYYREEENGRGNFPPRFSGLQFPNYSSELNVNALELDDSALYLCASSQGLAQREQYFGPGTRLTVT.

This rearrangement joins TRBV2 to TRBJ1-5, with no clear D. The V gene's germline CDR1 is SNHLY and CDR2 FYNNEI. Deletions cut 3 bases from V and 1 base from J, with 1 base between. This CDR3 comprises 12 residues. The CDR3 DNA sequence: TGTGCCAGCAGTGACAGCAATCAGCCCCAGCATTTT. Translation: CASSDSNQPQHF.

The chain uses TRBV6-6 and TRBJ1-1; perhaps TRBD1 as D (5 bases). With 5 bases removed from V and 1 base from J, the gap between germline ends came to 17 bases. The CDR3 has 16 amino acids. Germline lookup yields CDR1 MNHNY and CDR2 SVGAGI (reference sequence). The CDR3 coding sequence is TGTGCCAGCAGTCTCCCTCGTGCGGGGGAGAACACTGAAGCTTTCTTT. Amino acids: CASSLPRAGENTEAFF.

The chain recombines TRBV4-3 with TRBJ1-2; TRBD1 matches at 7 bases. V lost 7 bases and J lost 2; bases outside the gene matches: 7. Germline V gene sequence: CDR1 LGHNA, CDR2 YSLEER. The CDR3 is 14 residues long. CDR3 nucleotide sequence: TGCGCCAGCACCATGCGGACAGGAAACTATGGCTACACCTTC. Its protein product is CASTMRTGNYGYTF.